This T cell receptor (beta chain) is drawn from a study of cytomegalovirus exposure and HLA in healthy donors. Researchers ran the PCR with 60 Vbeta and 13 Jbeta primers. Profiling relied on immunoSEQ multiplex PCR, and the TCRdb table lists in-frame clones only, not all of them. The sample's table shows fewer than 200,000 clones. The CDR3 contains 15 residues. The V gene end was trimmed by 2 bases and the J gene end by 6 bases; junction bases not matched to a gene: 3. CDR1 and CDR2 from the germline V gene are LGHNA and YNFKEQ. A note on this clone: Its antigen is not known.

Overall study results and limits: Many donors carried some public TCRs, although rarity characterized most TCR sequences. It was assumed in the presence/absence analyses that sequencing depth was roughly uniform across donors. A later analysis reportedly found fewer N-insertions in an Asian-associated ancestry cluster than the roughly 680-donor mean. CMV serostatus was the sole immune exposure information available.

The clonotype comes from a man aged 30 to 39 in good health and CMV-seronegative. The sequencing input was PBMCs. The chain uses TRBV4-2 and TRBJ2-2; 10 nucleotides align to TRBD1. In DNA, the CDR3 is TGTGCCAGCAGCCAAAGACAGGGGGCGGCCGGGGAGCTGTTTTTT. Protein sequence: CASSQRQGAAGELFF.